The 32 T cell receptor beta chains below come from one sample, sequenced in a study of blood T cell repertoires in COVID-19. The method was immunoSEQ multiplex PCR; TCRdb's version includes in-frame clones alone and lacks a portion of them. The data show around 300,000 clones, around 90% seen once. Sequencing used PBMCs or T cells enriched from blood (not recorded which). Source of these receptors: a woman in her thirties or forties who had recovered from COVID-19.

This chain connects TRBV7-3 to TRBJ2-6; TRBD2 might be the D (5 bases). This CDR3 is 16 amino acids long. V was cut by 2 bases and J by 0 bases, with 8 bases left in between. Germline V CDR1 and CDR2: SGHTA, FQGTGA. The CDR3 DNA sequence: TGTGCCAGCAGCTTAGGAGGTAACTCTGGGGCCAACGTCCTGACTTTC. It specifies CASSLGGNSGANVLTF.

V is TRBV9 and J is TRBJ2-3, with 10 bases that match TRBD1. Trimming removed 4 bases from V and 1 base from J; junction bases left unmatched: 6. This CDR3 is built from 16 residues. CDR1 SGDLS and CDR2 YYNGEE come from the germline V gene. The CDR3 nucleotides are TGTGCCAGCAGCTCCCCCGGGACAGGGGGCACAGATACGCAGTATTTT. Protein product: CASSSPGTGGTDTQYF.

The rearrangement joins TRBV30 to TRBJ2-1; tentative D call: TRBD1 (6 bases). Between the trimmed V and J ends, which lost 2 bases and 5 bases, there was a span of 25 bases. CDR1 is GTSNPN and CDR2 is SVGIG in the germline V gene (reference sequence). The CDR3 sequence is 18 residues long. CDR3 amino acids: CAWSSRLGGPRANNEQFF. As DNA, the CDR3 is TGTGCCTGGAGTTCCCGGCTAGGGGGACCCAGGGCTAACAATGAGCAGTTCTTC.

This clone has just a few counts. The rearrangement joins TRBV7-2 to TRBJ2-7, with a possible D match to TRBD1 (5 bases). V shed 5 bases and J shed 5 bases, with 13 bases lying between them. This CDR3 has 13 amino acids. Per germline, CDR1 SGHTA and CDR2 FQGNSA. CDR3 DNA sequence: TGTGCCAGCAGCCCGACAGTACCCAACGAGCAGTACTTC. Amino acid sequence: CASSPTVPNEQYF.

V gene TRBV19 combines with J gene TRBJ2-2; 7 bases line up with TRBD1. The CDR3 sequence is 13 residues long. Unmatched junction bases numbered 2, after V lost 4 bases and J lost 6 bases. Germline V gives CDR1 LNHDA, CDR2 SQIVND (reference sequence). The CDR3 reads CASSRQGSGELFF. CDR3 nucleotide sequence: TGTGCCAGTAGTAGACAGGGATCCGGGGAGCTGTTTTTT.

The chain is built from TRBV6-5 and TRBJ1-4; 8 positions match TRBD1. Germline-derived CDR1 and CDR2 are MNHEY and SVGAGI. Trimming cost V 0 bases and J 5 bases; bases outside gene matches: 2. The CDR3 runs 15 residues. CDR3 DNA: TGTGCCAGCAGTTACTCGACAGGGGTAAATGAAAAACTGTTTTTT. It codes for CASSYSTGVNEKLFF.

The chain uses TRBV7-3 and TRBJ1-6; no firm D call. The V end lost 5 bases, the J end lost 6 bases, and 8 bases lay between the germline ends. Germline assignment: CDR1 SGHTA and CDR2 FQGTGA. The CDR3 extends over 13 amino acids. CDR3: CASSPNSNSPLHF. The CDR3 DNA follows: TGTGCCAGCAGCCCCAACAGTAATTCACCCCTCCACTTT.

V and J are TRBV2 and TRBJ1-4; TRBD1 might be the D (6 bases). Trimming left V 7 bases short and J 6 bases short, with 12 bases between. In germline, CDR1 is SNHLY, CDR2 FYNNEI. The length of the CDR3 is 13 residues. The CDR3 reads CASNGGLDEKLFF. CDR3 coding DNA: TGTGCCAGCAACGGGGGGCTGGATGAAAAACTGTTTTTT.

This chain joins TRBV7-9 and TRBJ2-1; 14 bases map to TRBD2. This CDR3 region has 15 residues. The V gene's germline CDR1 is SEHNR and CDR2 FQNEAQ (reference sequence). V lost 3 bases, J lost 10 bases, and 5 bases stayed unmatched. CDR3 nucleotides: TGTGCCAGCAGCTTGGGACTAGCGGGAGTTGAGGAGCAGTTCTTC. As protein: CASSLGLAGVEEQFF.

The V and J genes are TRBV12-3 or TRBV12-4 and TRBJ2-7; perhaps TRBD2 as D (6 bases). Trimming left V 5 bases short and J 4 bases short, with 12 bases between. The CDR3 is 13 residues long. CDR3 loop: CASSHGLKYEQYF. DNA for the CDR3: TGTGCCAGCAGTCACGGACTAAAATACGAGCAGTACTTC.

This rearrangement joins TRBV5-6 to TRBJ1-4; tentative D call: TRBD1 (6 bases). CDR1 and CDR2 from the germline V gene are SGHDT and YYEEEE. Deletions cut 4 bases from V and 8 bases from J, with 15 bases between. The CDR3 consists of 14 residues. CDR3 bases: TGTGCCAGCAGCAGAACAGGGACGCGGGAAAAACTGTTTTTT. Protein product: CASSRTGTREKLFF.

The chain recombines TRBV10-3 with TRBJ2-3, with 8 bases lining up with TRBD2. The V and J ends lost 6 bases and 2 bases, in that order; junction bases with no gene match: 13. This CDR3 spans 17 amino acids. Germline V gene lookup returns CDR1 ENHRY and CDR2 SYGVKD. The CDR3 nucleotides read TGTGCCATCAGGGACGGGGGGGTCGGTACTCTCACAGATACGCAGTATTTT. This encodes CAIRDGGVGTLTDTQYF.

The V call is TRBV4-1, the J call TRBJ2-7, with 8 positions matching TRBD2. V shed 0 bases, J shed 3 bases, and the junction held 7 bases outside the gene matches. Germline V lookup: CDR1 MGHRA, CDR2 YSYEKL. This CDR3 comprises 16 residues. CDR3 DNA sequence: TGCGCCAGCAGCCAAGAAACAGCGGGAGTAGGCTACGAGCAGTACTTC. Translation: CASSQETAGVGYEQYF.

The chain is built from TRBV3-1 (or the pseudogene TRBV3-2) and TRBJ2-2, with a possible D match to TRBD2 (6 bases). The CDR3 spans 20 residues. V gave up 3 bases and J gave up 1 base, with 24 bases separating them. Germline assignment: CDR1 LGHDT and CDR2 YNNKEL (reference sequence). CDR3 in DNA: TGTGCCAGCAGCCAGCAGACTAGGACAAAAAGCGGACAGAACACCGGGGAGCTGTTTTTT. Translation: CASSQQTRTKSGQNTGELFF.

This rearrangement joins TRBV9 to TRBJ2-2, with 12 positions matching TRBD2. Germline V CDR1 and CDR2: SGDLS, YYNGEE. The CDR3 runs to 17 residues. J was trimmed by 0 bases and V by 3 bases; bases with no gene match: 3. The CDR3 bases are TGTGCCAGCAGCGCAGGACTAGCGGGGCCGAACACCGGGGAGCTGTTTTTT. Translating gives CASSAGLAGPNTGELFF. Filled out from reference TRBV9 and TRBJ2-2, the complete variable domain reads DSGVTQTPKHLITATGQRVTLRCSPRSGDLSVYWYQQSLDQGLQFLIQYYNGEERAKGNILERFSAQQFPDLHSELNLSSLELGDSALYFCASSAGLAGPNTGELFFGEGSRLTVL.

The rearrangement joins TRBV5-5 to TRBJ2-3; D might be TRBD1 (6 bases). V was pared by 0 bases and J by 4 bases, with 12 bases between. Per germline, CDR1 SGHKS and CDR2 YYEKEE (reference sequence). The length of the CDR3 is 15 residues. CDR3 DNA: TGTGCCAGCAGCTTGGTACAGGGTGGATCAGATACGCAGTATTTT. It translates to CASSLVQGGSDTQYF. The complete variable domain, with remaining parts taken from reference TRBV5-5 and TRBJ2-3, reads DAGVTQSPTHLIKTRGQQVTLRCSPISGHKSVSWYQQVLGQGPQFIFQYYEKEERGRGNFPDRFSARQFPNYSSELNVNALLLGDSALYLCASSLVQGGSDTQYFGPGTRLTVL.

The chain has TRBV12-3 or TRBV12-4 and TRBJ1-4; 7 bases line up with TRBD1. With 6 bases clipped from V and 6 bases from J, the junction kept 4 bases outside the gene matches. The CDR3 is 13 residues long. The CDR3 is CASSRTGDEKLFF. In DNA form, the CDR3 reads TGTGCCAGCAGCAGAACAGGGGATGAAAAACTGTTTTTT.

The CDR3 bases are TGTGCCAGCAGCTTAGTGGGGGGTGGAAATTCACCCCTCCACTTT. Encoded protein: CASSLVGGGNSPLHF. The chain combines TRBV7-2 with TRBJ1-6; possibly TRBD1 for D (5 bases). The CDR3 runs to 15 residues. Looked up from germline, CDR1 is SGHTA and CDR2 is FQGNSA. V dropped 1 base and J dropped 7 bases, with 11 bases sitting between them.

CDR3 sequence reads: CASSPPFKGGTYYEQYF. The CDR3 DNA follows: TGTGCCAGCAGCCCACCCTTTAAGGGCGGGACTTACTACGAGCAGTACTTC. The chain uses TRBV27 and TRBJ2-7; D may be TRBD2 (6 bases). With 6 bases removed from V and 3 bases from J, the gap between germline ends came to 24 bases. CDR1 is MNHEY and CDR2 is SMNVEV in the germline V gene (reference sequence). The CDR3 is 17 amino acids.

V and J are TRBV5-1 and TRBJ1-1; 7 bases are shared with TRBD1. There are 15 residues in the CDR3. The germline CDR1 and CDR2 sequences are SGHRS and YFSETQ. V trimming: 4 bases; J trimming: 4 bases; junction bases outside the gene matches: 10. The CDR3 here is CASSAETGRGTEAFF. CDR3 coding DNA: TGCGCCAGCAGCGCCGAGACAGGGCGGGGCACTGAAGCTTTCTTT.

The chain is built from TRBV12-3 or TRBV12-4 and TRBJ1-2; weak D call: TRBD1 (5 bases). This CDR3 has 13 residues. The V gene lost 1 base and the J gene lost 4 bases, with 7 bases spanning the gap. The CDR3 is CASSLGQPYGYTF. The CDR3 nucleotides read TGTGCCAGCAGTTTAGGACAGCCCTATGGCTACACCTTC.

The chain carries TRBV9 and TRBJ2-7; maybe TRBD2 (6 bases). The CDR3 sequence is 15 residues long. Trimming cost V 4 bases and J 1 base, with 15 bases left between them. Germline V lookup: CDR1 SGDLS, CDR2 YYNGEE. This CDR3 is CASSSSRAGSYEQYF. In nucleotides, the CDR3 is TGTGCCAGCAGCTCCAGCCGGGCGGGATCCTACGAGCAGTACTTC.

The chain uses TRBV5-6 and TRBJ2-7; TRBD1 matches at 7 bases. The CDR3 length is 19 residues. V shed 2 bases, J shed 2 bases, and the junction held 19 bases outside the gene matches. Looked up from germline, CDR1 is SGHDT and CDR2 is YYEEEE. The CDR3 DNA sequence: TGTGCCAGCAGCTTAGGTAGGGGGCTTACTCCATCCTCACCCTACGAGCAGTACTTC. Residues: CASSLGRGLTPSSPYEQYF.

The chain combines TRBV7-8 with TRBJ1-2, with 7 bases matching TRBD1. CDR3 size: 14 residues. V was clipped by 5 bases and J by 4 bases; unmatched bases: 7. Germline CDR1 is SGHVS and CDR2 is FQNEAQ. CDR3 coding DNA: TGTGCCAGCAGCCTCGGGACAGAGACCTATGGCTACACCTTC. This sequence encodes CASSLGTETYGYTF. The variable domain in full, with the rest retrieved from reference TRBV7-8 and TRBJ1-2, is GAGVSQSPRYKVAKRGQDVALRCDPISGHVSLFWYQQALGQGPEFLTYFQNEAQLDKSGLPSDRFFAERPEGSVSTLKIQRTQQEDSAVYLCASSLGTETYGYTFGSGTRLTVV.

The V call is TRBV10-3, the J call TRBJ2-5; 12 bases map to TRBD2. V was clipped by 4 bases and J by 3 bases; unmatched bases: 9. Germline assignment: CDR1 ENHRY and CDR2 SYGVKD. The CDR3 length is 17 residues. CDR3 region: CAISAASGRGIEETQYF. The CDR3 coding sequence is TGTGCCATCAGTGCGGCTAGCGGGAGGGGGATCGAAGAGACCCAGTACTTC.

Written as DNA, the CDR3 is TGTGCCAGCAGCACTAGCCATTCCGGGGCAAAAGGCGCGACCCAGTACTTC. It is translated as CASSTSHSGAKGATQYF. The chain is built from TRBV7-8 and TRBJ2-5; perhaps TRBD2 as D (6 bases). V lost 5 bases and J 7 bases, leaving 26 bases between the germline ends. This CDR3 comprises 17 residues. Germline lookup yields CDR1 SGHVS and CDR2 FQNEAQ.

The genes are TRBV28 and TRBJ1-1; no definite D call. With 3 bases removed from V and 5 bases from J, the gap between germline ends came to 10 bases. The CDR3 has 13 amino acids. Germline V gene data show CDR1 as MDHEN and CDR2 as SYDVKM. The CDR3 loop is CASSLQVQTEAFF. CDR3 nucleotides: TGTGCCAGCAGTTTGCAGGTGCAGACTGAAGCTTTCTTT.

This clone appeared a single time. The gene calls are TRBV7-8 and TRBJ2-5, with 10 bases matching TRBD2. Germline V gene data show CDR1 as SGHVS and CDR2 as FQNEAQ. V lost 5 bases, J lost 5 bases, and 11 bases stayed unmatched. This CDR3 has 16 amino acids. The chain's CDR3 is CASSGSGLAIGETQYF. The CDR3 DNA sequence: TGTGCCAGCAGCGGGTCGGGACTAGCGATTGGGGAGACCCAGTACTTC.

The V and J genes are TRBV4-3 and TRBJ1-6; D might be TRBD1 (5 bases). This CDR3 is built from 14 residues. The V end lost 1 base, the J end lost 10 bases, and 11 bases lay between the germline ends. Germline values: CDR1 LGHNA, CDR2 YSLEER. CDR3 protein: CASSQGAGLSPLHF. CDR3 DNA sequence: TGCGCCAGCAGCCAAGGGGCAGGGCTATCACCCCTCCACTTT.

This clone was seen once. The J gene is TRBJ2-3, the V gene TRBV19, with TRBD2 matching over 9 bases. The CDR3 is made up of 18 amino acids. Per germline, CDR1 LNHDA and CDR2 SQIVND (reference sequence). J lost 5 bases, V lost 2 bases, and 14 bases had no gene match. The CDR3, as DNA: TGTGCCAGTAGTATAAGGTTCTCTAGCGGGACCATGGGAGATACGCAGTATTTT. Translation: CASSIRFSSGTMGDTQYF.

This chain joins TRBV4-3 and TRBJ1-5; D possibly corresponds to TRBD1 (6 bases). Germline V CDR1 and CDR2: LGHNA, YSLEER. The CDR3 extends over 16 amino acids. Deletions cut 4 bases from V and 2 bases from J, with 15 bases between. In DNA, the CDR3 is TGCGCCAGCAGCCCGATAACAGGGTCCCGCAATCAGCCCCAGCATTTT. Residues: CASSPITGSRNQPQHF.

The V and J genes are TRBV10-3 and TRBJ1-5; a weak D match, TRBD1 (5 bases). CDR3 size: 15 residues. V lost 3 bases to trimming and J lost 3 bases, with 12 bases between them. Germline V gives CDR1 ENHRY, CDR2 SYGVKD. The CDR3 nucleotides are TGTGCCATCAGTGACCGGGGGGGGGACAATCAGCCCCAGCATTTT. Residues: CAISDRGGDNQPQHF.